Presented here are 3 T cell receptor beta chains from one specimen sequenced in a study of T cell responses to AZD1222 COVID-19 vaccine. Sequencing used immunoSEQ multiplex PCR; TCRdb keeps in-frame clones, though not all of them. This sample yields about 150,000 clones, of which about 93% are seen a single time; under 4% belongs to the top ten. Sequenced here: peripheral blood, sampled 28 days after the second AZD1222 dose. These TCRs come from an adult who received the AZD1222 COVID-19 vaccine.

The rearrangement joins TRBV30 to TRBJ2-1, with D maybe TRBD1 (5 bases). The germline V gene has CDR1 GTSNPN and CDR2 SVGIG (reference sequence). The CDR3 sequence is 12 residues long. V was pared by 3 bases and J by 6 bases, with 9 bases between. CDR3 sequence reads: CAWSTQGNEQFF. DNA of the CDR3: TGTGCCTGGAGCACTCAGGGCAATGAGCAGTTCTTC.

This clone was counted between two and nine times. This sequence joins TRBV7-7 and TRBJ2-7, with D possibly being TRBD2 (5 bases). Germline V gene sequence: CDR1 SSHAT, CDR2 FNYEAQ (reference sequence). This CDR3 has 13 amino acids. V was pared by 5 bases and J by 0 bases, with 8 bases between. CDR3 bases: TGTGCCAGCAGCCAGGACTTCTCCTACGAGCAGTACTTC. Translation: CASSQDFSYEQYF.

The genes are TRBV7-2 and TRBJ2-4; 8 bases match TRBD2. With 6 bases clipped from V and 8 bases from J, the junction kept 3 bases outside the gene matches. This CDR3 has 12 residues. Germline V gene sequence: CDR1 SGHTA, CDR2 FQGNSA. In DNA form, the CDR3 reads TGTGCCAGCAGGGGGACTAGTCACATTCAGTACTTC. Translated: CASRGTSHIQYF.